This T cell receptor beta chain was obtained from a study of beta chain features in type 1 diabetes. The authors reverse transcribed all of the isolated RNA, so sequencing captured expressed TCRB transcripts. Using immunoSEQ multiplex PCR, the repertoire was profiled, and TCRdb retains in-frame clones only, with some absent. The data show 300,000 to 400,000 clones, 9.5% to 10% seen once. Study-wide results and limits: There was a moderate but significant shortening of TCRB CDR3s in all four CD4+ subsets of Type 1 diabetes patients. Diminished insertions and augmented deletions at VDJ junctions characterized type 1 diabetes patients.

CD4+ naive, central memory, regulatory and stem cell-like memory cells were sorted via CD45RO/CCR7/CD25/CD127/CD95/CD27. The J segment lost 14 bases and the V segment lost 7 bases, leaving 13 bases of the junction unmatched. Germline assignment: CDR1 MNHNS and CDR2 SASEGT. The CDR3 spans 12 residues. A note on this clone: Its cognate antigen is unknown.

The J gene is TRBJ2-5, the V gene TRBV6-1, with 7 bases identical to TRBD1. Material for sequencing was central memory CD4+ T cells from blood. This receptor was identified in a man aged 30 to 45 with type 1 diabetes. CDR3 region: CASTTDRSRSYF. For the CDR3, the DNA is TGTGCCAGCACCACGGACAGGTCCAGGTCCTACTTC.